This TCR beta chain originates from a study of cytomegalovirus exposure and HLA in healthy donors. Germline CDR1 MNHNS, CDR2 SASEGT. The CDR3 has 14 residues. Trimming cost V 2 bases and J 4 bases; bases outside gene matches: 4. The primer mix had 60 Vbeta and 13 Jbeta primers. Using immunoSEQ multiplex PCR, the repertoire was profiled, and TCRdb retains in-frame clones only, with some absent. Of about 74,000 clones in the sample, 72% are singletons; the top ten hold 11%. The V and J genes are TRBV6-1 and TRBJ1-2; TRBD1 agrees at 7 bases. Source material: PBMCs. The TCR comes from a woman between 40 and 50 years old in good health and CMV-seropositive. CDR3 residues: CASSELGTAYGYTF. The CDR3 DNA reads TGTGCCAGCAGTGAATTGGGGACAGCCTATGGCTACACCTTC.